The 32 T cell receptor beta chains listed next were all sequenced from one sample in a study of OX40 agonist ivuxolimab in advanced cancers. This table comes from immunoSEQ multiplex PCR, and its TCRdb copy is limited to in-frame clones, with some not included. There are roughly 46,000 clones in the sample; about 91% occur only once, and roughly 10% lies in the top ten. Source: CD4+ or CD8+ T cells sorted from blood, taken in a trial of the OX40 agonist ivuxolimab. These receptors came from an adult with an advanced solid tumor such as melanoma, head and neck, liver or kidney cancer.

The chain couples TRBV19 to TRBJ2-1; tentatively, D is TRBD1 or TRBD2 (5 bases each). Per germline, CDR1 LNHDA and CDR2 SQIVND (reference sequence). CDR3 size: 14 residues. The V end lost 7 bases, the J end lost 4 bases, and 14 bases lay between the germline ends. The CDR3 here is CASNSGTEYNEQFF. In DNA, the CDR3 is TGTGCCAGTAACTCCGGGACCGAATACAATGAGCAGTTCTTC.

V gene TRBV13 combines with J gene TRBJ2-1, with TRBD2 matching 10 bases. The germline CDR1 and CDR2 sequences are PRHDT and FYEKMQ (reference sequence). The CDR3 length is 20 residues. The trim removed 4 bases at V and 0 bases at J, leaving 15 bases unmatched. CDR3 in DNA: TGTGCCAGCAGCTCCGCTTTCGAGCGGGAGGGCCCGTTCTCCTACAATGAGCAGTTCTTC. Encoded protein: CASSSAFEREGPFSYNEQFF.

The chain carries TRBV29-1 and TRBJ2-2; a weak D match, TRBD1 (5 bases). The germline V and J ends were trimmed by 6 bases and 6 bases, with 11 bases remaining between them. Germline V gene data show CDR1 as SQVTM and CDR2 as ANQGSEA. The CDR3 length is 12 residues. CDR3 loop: CSVLGDSGELFF. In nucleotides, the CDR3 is TGCAGCGTGCTAGGGGATTCCGGGGAGCTGTTTTTT.

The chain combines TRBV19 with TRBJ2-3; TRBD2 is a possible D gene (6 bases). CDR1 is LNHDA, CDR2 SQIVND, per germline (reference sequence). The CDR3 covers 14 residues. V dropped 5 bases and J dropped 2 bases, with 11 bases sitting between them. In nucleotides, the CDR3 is TGTGCCAGTAGTGTTAGCGGACCCACAGATACGCAGTATTTT. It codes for CASSVSGPTDTQYF.

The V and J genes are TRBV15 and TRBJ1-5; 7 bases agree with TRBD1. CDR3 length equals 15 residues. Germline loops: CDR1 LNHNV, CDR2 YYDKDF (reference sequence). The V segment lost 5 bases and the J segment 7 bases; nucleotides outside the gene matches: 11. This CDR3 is CATSEGQGEVQPQHF. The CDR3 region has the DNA TGTGCCACCAGCGAAGGGCAGGGGGAGGTCCAGCCCCAGCATTTT.

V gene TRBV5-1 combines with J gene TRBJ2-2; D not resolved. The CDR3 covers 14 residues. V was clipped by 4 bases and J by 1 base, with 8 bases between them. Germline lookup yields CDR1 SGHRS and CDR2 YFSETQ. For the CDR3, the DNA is TGCGCCAGCAGCCCTGTAGAGAACACCGGGGAGCTGTTTTTT. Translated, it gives CASSPVENTGELFF.

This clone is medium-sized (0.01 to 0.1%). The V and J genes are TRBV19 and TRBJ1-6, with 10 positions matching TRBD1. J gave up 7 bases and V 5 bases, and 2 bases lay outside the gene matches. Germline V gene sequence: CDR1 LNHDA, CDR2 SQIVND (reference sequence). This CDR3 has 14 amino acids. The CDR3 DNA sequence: TGTGCCAGTAGTTGGACAGGGGGAAATTCACCCCTCCACTTT. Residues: CASSWTGGNSPLHF.

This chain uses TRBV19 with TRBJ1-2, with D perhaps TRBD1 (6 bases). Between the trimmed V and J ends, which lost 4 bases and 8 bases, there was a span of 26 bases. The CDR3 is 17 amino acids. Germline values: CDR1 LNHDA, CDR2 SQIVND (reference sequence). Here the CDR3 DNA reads TGTGCCAGTAGTAACCCATACCGGGGACAACGGGCCAGCGGCTACACCTTC. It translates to CASSNPYRGQRASGYTF.

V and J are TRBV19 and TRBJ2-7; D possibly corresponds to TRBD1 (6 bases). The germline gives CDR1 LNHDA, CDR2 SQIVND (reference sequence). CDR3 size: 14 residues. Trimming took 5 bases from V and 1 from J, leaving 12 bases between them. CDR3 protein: CASSLSGTSYEQYF. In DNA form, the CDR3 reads TGTGCCAGTAGTCTGAGTGGGACATCCTACGAGCAGTACTTC.

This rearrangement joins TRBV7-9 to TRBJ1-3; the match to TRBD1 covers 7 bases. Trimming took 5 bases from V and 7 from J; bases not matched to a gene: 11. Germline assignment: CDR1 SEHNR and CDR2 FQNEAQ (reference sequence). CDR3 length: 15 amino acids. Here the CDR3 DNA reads TGTGCCAGCAGCCCTCGCAGACAGGGAATGAACACCATATATTTT. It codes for CASSPRRQGMNTIYF.

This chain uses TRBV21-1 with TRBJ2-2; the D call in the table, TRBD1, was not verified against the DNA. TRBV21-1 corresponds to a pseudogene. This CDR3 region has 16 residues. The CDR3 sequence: CASSKVEGASTGELFF. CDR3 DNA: TGTGCCAGCAGCAAAGTGGAGGGGGCGAGCACCGGGGAGCTGTTTTTT.

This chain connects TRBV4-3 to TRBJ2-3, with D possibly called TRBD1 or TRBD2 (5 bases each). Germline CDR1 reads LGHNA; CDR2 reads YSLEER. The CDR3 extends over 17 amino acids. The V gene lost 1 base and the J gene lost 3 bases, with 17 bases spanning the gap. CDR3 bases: TGCGCCAGCAGCCAAGGAACGCTGGGGACGAGGACAGATACGCAGTATTTT. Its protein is CASSQGTLGTRTDTQYF.

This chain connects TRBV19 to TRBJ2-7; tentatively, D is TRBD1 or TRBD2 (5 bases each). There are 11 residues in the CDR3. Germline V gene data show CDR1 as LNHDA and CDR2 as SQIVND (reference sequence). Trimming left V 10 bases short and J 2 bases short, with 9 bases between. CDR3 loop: CATRDPYEQYF. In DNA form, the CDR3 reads TGTGCCACCCGGGACCCCTACGAGCAGTACTTC.

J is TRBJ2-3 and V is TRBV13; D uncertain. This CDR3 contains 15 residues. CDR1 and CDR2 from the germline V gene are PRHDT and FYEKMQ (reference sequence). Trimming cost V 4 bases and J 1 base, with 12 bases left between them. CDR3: CASSSRWLGTDTQYF. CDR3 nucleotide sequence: TGTGCCAGCAGCTCCCGCTGGCTAGGCACAGATACGCAGTATTTT.

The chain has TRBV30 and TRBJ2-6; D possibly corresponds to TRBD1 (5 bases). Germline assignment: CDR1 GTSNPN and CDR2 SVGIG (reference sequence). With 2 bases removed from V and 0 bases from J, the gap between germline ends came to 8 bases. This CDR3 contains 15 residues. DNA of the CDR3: TGTGCCTGGAGTACAGGAACCTCTGGGGCCAACGTCCTGACTTTC. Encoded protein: CAWSTGTSGANVLTF.

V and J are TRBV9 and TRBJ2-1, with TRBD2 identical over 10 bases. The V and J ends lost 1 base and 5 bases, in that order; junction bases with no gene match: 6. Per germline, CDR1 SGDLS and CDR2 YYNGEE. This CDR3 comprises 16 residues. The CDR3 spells CASSVSAGGPNNEQFF. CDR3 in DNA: TGTGCCAGCAGCGTATCAGCGGGGGGGCCTAACAATGAGCAGTTCTTC.

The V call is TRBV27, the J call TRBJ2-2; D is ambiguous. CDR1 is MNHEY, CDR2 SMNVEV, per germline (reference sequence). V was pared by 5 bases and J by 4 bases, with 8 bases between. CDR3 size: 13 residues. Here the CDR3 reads CASSPRFTGELFF. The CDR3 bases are TGTGCCAGCAGTCCGCGGTTCACCGGGGAGCTGTTTTTT.

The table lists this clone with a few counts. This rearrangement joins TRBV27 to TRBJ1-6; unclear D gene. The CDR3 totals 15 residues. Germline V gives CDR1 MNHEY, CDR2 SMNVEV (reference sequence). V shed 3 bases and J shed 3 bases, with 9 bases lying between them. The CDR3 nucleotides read TGTGCCAGCAGTTTCCTTCCCCTCTATAATTCACCCCTCCACTTT. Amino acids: CASSFLPLYNSPLHF.

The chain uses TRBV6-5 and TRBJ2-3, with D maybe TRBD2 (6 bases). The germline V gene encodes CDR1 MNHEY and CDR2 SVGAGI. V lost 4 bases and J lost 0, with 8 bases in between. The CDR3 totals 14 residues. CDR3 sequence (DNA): TGTGCCAGCAGTTGGGGACTGAGCACAGATACGCAGTATTTT. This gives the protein CASSWGLSTDTQYF.

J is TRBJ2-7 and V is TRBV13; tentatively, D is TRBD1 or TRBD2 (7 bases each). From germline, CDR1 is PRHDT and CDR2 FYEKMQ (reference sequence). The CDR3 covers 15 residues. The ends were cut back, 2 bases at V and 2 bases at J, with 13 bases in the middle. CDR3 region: CASSLKRGQTYEQYF. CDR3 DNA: TGTGCCAGCAGCTTAAAGCGGGGACAGACCTACGAGCAGTACTTC. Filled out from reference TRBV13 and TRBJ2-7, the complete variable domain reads AAGVIQSPRHLIKEKRETATLKCYPIPRHDTVYWYQQGPGQDPQFLISFYEKMQSDKGSIPDRFSAQQFSDYHSELNMSSLELGDSALYFCASSLKRGQTYEQYFGPGTRLTVT.

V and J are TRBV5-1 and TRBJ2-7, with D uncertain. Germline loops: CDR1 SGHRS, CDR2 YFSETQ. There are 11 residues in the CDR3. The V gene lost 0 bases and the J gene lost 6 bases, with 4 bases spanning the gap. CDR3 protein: CASSLGPEQYF. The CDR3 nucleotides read TGCGCCAGCAGCTTGGGTCCCGAGCAGTACTTC.

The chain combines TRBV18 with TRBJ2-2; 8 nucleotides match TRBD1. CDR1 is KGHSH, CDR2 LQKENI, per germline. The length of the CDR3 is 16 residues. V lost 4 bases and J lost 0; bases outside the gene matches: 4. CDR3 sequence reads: CASSRQGPPNTGELFF. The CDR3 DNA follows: TGTGCCAGCTCACGACAGGGGCCCCCGAACACCGGGGAGCTGTTTTTT.

CDR3 sequence reads: CASSLEGGLGYGYTF. Here the CDR3 DNA reads TGTGCCAGCAGTTTAGAAGGGGGGCTCGGCTATGGCTACACCTTC. The rearrangement joins TRBV27 to TRBJ1-2; tentative D call: TRBD1 (6 bases). The V and J ends lost 2 bases and 4 bases respectively, with 14 bases between them. The CDR3 is made up of 15 amino acids. Per the germline V gene, CDR1 is MNHEY and CDR2 is SMNVEV (reference sequence).

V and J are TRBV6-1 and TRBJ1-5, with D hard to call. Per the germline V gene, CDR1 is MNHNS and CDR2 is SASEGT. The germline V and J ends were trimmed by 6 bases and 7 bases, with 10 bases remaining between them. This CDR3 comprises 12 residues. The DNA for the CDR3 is TGTGCCAGCAGGATACAAGGCCAGCCCCAGCATTTT. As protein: CASRIQGQPQHF.

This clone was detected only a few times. The CDR3 sequence: CASSVGTDNTEAFF. The CDR3 DNA reads TGTGCCAGCAGCGTAGGGACAGATAACACTGAAGCTTTCTTT. V usage is TRBV9 and J usage is TRBJ1-1; TRBD1 is a possible D gene (6 bases). The CDR3 sequence is 14 residues long. V was pared by 0 bases and J by 2 bases, with 8 bases between. In germline, CDR1 is SGDLS, CDR2 YYNGEE.

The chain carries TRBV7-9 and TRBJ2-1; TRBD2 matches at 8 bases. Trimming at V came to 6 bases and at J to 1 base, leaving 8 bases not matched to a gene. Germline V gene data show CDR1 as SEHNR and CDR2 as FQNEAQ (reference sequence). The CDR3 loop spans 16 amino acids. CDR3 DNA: TGTGCCAGCAGTCCCCGGGGGGGCCCTTCCTACAATGAGCAGTTCTTC. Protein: CASSPRGGPSYNEQFF.

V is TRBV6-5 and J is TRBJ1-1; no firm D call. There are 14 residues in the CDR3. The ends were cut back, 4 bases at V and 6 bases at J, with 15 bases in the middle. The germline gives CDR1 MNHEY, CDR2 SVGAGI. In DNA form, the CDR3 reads TGTGCCAGCAGTTTGAAAAGGGAGTTCGCTGAAGCTTTCTTT. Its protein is CASSLKREFAEAFF.

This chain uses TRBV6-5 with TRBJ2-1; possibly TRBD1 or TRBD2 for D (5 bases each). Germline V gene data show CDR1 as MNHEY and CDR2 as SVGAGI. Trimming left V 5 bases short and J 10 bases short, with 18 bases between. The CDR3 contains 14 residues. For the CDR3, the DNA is TGTGCCAGCAGTCTAGGGACCCGACGAAGGGAGCAGTTCTTC. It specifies CASSLGTRRREQFF.

The CDR3 nucleotides read TGTGCCAGCAGCGCCATTGGGACAGATTACGAGCAGTACTTC. Translating it yields CASSAIGTDYEQYF. V is TRBV7-8 and J is TRBJ2-7; 7 bases line up with TRBD1. The germline V gene encodes CDR1 SGHVS and CDR2 FQNEAQ. With 5 bases clipped from V and 4 bases from J, the junction kept 8 bases outside the gene matches. The CDR3 length is 14 residues.

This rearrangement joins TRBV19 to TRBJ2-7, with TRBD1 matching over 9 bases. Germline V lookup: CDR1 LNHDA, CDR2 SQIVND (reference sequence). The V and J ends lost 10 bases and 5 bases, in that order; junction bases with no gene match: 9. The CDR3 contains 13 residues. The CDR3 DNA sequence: TGTGCCACGTCGACAGGGGGAGTCAACGAGCAGTACTTC. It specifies CATSTGGVNEQYF.

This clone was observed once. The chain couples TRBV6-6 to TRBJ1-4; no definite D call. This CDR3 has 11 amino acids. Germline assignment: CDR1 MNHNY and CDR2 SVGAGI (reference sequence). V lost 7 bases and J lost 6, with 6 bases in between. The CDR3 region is CASIDHEKLFF. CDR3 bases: TGTGCCAGCATCGACCATGAAAAACTGTTTTTT.

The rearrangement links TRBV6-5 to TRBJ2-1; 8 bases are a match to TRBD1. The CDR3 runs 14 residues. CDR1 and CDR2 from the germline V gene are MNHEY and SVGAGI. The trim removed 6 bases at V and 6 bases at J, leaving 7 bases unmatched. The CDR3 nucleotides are TGTGCCAGCAGCCCACAGGGGGTGATCAATGAGCAGTTCTTC. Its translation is CASSPQGVINEQFF.